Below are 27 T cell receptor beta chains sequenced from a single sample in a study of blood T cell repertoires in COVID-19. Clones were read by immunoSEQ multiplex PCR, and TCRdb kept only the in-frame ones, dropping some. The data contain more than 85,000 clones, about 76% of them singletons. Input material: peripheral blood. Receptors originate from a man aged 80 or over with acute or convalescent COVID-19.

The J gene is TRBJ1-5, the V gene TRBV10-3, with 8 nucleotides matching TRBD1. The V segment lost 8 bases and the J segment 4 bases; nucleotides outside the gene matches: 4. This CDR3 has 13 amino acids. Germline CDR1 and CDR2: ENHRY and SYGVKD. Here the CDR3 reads CAISGQENQPQHF. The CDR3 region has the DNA TGTGCCATCTCGGGACAGGAGAATCAGCCCCAGCATTTT.

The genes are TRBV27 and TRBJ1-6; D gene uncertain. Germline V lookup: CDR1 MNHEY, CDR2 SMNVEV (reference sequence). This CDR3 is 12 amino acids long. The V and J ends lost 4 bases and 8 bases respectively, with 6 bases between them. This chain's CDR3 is CASSSVDSPLHF. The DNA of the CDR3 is TGTGCCAGCAGTTCCGTTGATTCACCCCTCCACTTT.

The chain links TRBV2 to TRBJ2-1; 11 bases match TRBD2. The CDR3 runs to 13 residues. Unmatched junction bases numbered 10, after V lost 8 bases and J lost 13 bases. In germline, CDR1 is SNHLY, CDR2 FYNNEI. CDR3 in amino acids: CASLRSSGRPQFF. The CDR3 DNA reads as TGTGCCAGCCTAAGGTCTAGCGGGAGGCCACAGTTCTTC.

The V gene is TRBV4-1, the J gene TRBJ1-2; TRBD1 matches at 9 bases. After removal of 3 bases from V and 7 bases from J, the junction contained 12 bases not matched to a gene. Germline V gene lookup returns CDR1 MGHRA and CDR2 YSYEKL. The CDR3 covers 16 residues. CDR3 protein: CASSQSGQGTISGYTF. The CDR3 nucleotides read TGCGCCAGCAGCCAGAGCGGACAGGGGACAATCAGTGGCTACACCTTC.

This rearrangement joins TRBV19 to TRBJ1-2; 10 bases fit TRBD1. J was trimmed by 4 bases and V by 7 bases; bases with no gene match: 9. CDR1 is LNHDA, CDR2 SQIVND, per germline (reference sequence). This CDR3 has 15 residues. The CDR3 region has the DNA TGTGCCAGTACCTCAGACAGGGGGCTAGGCTATGGCTACACCTTC. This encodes CASTSDRGLGYGYTF.

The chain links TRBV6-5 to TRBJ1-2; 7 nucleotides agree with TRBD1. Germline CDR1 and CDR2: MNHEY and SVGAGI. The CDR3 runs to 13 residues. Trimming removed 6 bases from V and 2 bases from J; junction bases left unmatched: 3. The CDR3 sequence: CASREDRNYGYTF. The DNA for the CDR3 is TGTGCCAGCAGGGAGGACAGGAACTATGGCTACACCTTC.

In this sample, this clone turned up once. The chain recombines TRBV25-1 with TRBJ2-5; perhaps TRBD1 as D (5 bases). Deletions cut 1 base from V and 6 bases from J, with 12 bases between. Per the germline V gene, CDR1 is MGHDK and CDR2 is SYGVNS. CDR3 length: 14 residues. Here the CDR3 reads CASSEFRVGKTQYF. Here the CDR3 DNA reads TGTGCCAGCAGTGAATTCAGGGTAGGAAAGACCCAGTACTTC.

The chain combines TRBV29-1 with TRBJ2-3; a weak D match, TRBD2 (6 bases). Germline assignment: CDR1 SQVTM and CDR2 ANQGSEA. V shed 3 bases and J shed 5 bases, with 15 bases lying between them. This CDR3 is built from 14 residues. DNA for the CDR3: TGCAGCGTTGACGAGGGAGGACGAAGAGATACGCAGTATTTT. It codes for CSVDEGGRRDTQYF.

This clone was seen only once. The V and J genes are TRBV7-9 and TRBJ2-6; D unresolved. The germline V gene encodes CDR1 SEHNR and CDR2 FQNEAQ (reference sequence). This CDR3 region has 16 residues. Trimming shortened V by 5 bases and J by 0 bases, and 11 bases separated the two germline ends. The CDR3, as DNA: TGTGCCAGCAGCCCCCGTCCGTTCTCTGGGGCCAACGTCCTGACTTTC. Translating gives CASSPRPFSGANVLTF.

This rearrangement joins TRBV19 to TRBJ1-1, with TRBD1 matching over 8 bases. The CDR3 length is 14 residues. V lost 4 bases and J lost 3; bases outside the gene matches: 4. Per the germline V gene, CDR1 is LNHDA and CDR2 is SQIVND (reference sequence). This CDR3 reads CASSRQGKHTEAFF. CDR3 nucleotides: TGTGCCAGTAGTAGACAGGGGAAGCACACTGAAGCTTTCTTT. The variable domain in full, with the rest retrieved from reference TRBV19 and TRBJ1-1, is DGGITQSPKYLFRKEGQNVTLSCEQNLNHDAMYWYRQDPGQGLRLIYYSQIVNDFQKGDIAEGYSVSREKKESFPLTVTSAQKNPTAFYLCASSRQGKHTEAFFGQGTRLTVV.

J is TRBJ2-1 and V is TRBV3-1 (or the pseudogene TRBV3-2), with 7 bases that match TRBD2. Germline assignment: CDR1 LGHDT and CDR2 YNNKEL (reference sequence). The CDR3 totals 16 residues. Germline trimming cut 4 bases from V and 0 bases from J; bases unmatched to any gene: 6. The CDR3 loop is CASSRTSESSYNEQFF. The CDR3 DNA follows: TGTGCCAGCAGCCGAACTAGCGAGAGCTCCTACAATGAGCAGTTCTTC.

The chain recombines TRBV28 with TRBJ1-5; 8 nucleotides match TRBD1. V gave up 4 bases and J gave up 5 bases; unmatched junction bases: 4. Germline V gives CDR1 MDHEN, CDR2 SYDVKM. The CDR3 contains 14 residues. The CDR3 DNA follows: TGTGCCAGCAGTTCAGGACAGGGAGATCAGCCCCAGCATTTT. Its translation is CASSSGQGDQPQHF.

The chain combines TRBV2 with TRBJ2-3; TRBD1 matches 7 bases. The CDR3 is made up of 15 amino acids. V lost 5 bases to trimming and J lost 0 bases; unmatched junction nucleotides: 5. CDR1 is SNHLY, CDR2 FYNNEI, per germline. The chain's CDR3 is CASSRDSVSTDTQYF. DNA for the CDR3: TGTGCCAGCAGTCGGGACAGTGTTAGCACAGATACGCAGTATTTT.

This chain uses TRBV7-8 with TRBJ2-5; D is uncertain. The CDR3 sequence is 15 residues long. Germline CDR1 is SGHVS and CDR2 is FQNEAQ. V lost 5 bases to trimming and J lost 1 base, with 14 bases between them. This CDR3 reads CASSLNRVLQETQYF. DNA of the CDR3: TGTGCCAGCAGCCTCAACCGGGTTCTCCAAGAGACCCAGTACTTC.

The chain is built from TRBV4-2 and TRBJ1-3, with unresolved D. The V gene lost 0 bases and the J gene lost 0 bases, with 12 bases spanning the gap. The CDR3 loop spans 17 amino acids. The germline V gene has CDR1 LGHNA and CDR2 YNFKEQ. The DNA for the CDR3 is TGTGCCAGCAGCCAAGAGGGCAGCCCCGACTCTGGAAACACCATATATTTT. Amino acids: CASSQEGSPDSGNTIYF.

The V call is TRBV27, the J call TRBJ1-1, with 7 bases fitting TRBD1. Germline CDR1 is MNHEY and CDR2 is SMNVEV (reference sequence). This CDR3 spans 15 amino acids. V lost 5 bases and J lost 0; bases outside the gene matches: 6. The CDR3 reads CASSRGQTMNTEAFF. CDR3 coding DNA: TGTGCCAGCAGTAGGGGACAGACCATGAACACTGAAGCTTTCTTT.

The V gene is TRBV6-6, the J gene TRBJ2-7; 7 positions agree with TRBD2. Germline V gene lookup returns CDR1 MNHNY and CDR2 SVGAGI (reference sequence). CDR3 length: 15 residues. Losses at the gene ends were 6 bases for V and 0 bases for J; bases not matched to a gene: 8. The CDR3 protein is CASSREGPSSYEQYF. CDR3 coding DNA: TGTGCCAGCAGCAGGGAGGGGCCAAGCTCCTACGAGCAGTACTTC.

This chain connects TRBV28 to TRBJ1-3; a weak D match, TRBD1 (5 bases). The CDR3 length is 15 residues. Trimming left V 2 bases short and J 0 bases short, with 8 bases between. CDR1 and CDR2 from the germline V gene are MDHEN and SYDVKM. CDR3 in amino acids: CASSLPTASGNTIYF. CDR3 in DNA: TGTGCCAGCAGTTTACCGACAGCCTCTGGAAACACCATATATTTT.

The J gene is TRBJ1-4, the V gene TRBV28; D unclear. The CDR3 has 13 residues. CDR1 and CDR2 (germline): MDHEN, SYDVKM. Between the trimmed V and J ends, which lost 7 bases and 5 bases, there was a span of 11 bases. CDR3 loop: CASKEGRNEKLFF. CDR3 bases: TGTGCCAGCAAGGAGGGCCGGAATGAAAAACTGTTTTTT.

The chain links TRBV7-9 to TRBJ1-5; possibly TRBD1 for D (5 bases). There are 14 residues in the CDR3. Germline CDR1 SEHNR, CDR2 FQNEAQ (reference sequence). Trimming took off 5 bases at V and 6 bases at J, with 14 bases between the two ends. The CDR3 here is CASSPMGGGQPQHF. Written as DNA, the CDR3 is TGTGCCAGCAGCCCTATGGGGGGGGGTCAGCCCCAGCATTTT. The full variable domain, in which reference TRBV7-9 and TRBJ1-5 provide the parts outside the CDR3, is DTGVSQNPRHKITKRGQNVTFRCDPISEHNRLYWYRQTLGQGPEFLTYFQNEAQLEKSRLLSDRFSAERPKGSFSTLEIQRTEQGDSAMYLCASSPMGGGQPQHFGDGTRLSIL.

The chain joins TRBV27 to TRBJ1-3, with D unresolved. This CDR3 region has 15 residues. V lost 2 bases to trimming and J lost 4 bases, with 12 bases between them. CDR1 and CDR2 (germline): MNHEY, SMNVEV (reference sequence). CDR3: CASSLHQAPGNTIYF. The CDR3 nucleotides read TGTGCCAGCAGTTTACACCAGGCTCCGGGAAACACCATATATTTT.

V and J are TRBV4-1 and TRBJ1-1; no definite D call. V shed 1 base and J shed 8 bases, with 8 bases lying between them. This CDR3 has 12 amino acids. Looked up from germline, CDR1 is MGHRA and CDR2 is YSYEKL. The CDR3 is CASSQVVGEAFF. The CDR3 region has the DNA TGCGCCAGCAGCCAAGTAGTCGGGGAAGCTTTCTTT.

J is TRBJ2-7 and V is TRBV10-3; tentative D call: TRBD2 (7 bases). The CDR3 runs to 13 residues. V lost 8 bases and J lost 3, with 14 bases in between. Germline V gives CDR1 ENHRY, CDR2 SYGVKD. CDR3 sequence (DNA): TGTGCCATCGGGGGGGCAGGGGTCTACGAGCAGTACTTC. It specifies CAIGGAGVYEQYF.

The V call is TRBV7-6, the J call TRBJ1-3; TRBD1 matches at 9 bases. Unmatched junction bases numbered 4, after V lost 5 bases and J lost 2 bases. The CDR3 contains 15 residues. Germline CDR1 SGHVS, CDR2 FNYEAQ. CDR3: CASSGRTGAGNTIYF. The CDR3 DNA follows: TGTGCCAGCAGCGGCCGGACAGGGGCTGGAAACACCATATATTTT.

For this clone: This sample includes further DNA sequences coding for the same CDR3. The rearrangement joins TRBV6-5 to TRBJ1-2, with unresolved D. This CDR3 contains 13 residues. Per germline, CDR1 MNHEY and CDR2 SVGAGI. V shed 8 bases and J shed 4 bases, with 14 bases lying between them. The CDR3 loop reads CASSSGSPYGYTF. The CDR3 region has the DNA TGTGCCAGCTCGTCTGGGAGTCCCTATGGCTACACCTTC.

CDR3 region: CASSSGLAGVGELFF. The CDR3 DNA reads TGTGCCAGCAGCTCGGGACTAGCGGGAGTCGGGGAGCTGTTTTTT. This chain links TRBV7-3 with TRBJ2-2; 14 bases fit TRBD2. V lost 4 bases to trimming and J lost 7 bases; unmatched junction nucleotides: 2. Germline V gives CDR1 SGHTA, CDR2 FQGTGA. The CDR3 runs 15 residues. Full variable domain (outside the CDR3, taken from reference TRBV7-3 and TRBJ2-2): GAGVSQTPSNKVTEKGKYVELRCDPISGHTALYWYRQSLGQGPEFLIYFQGTGAADDSGLPNDRFFAVRPEGSVSTLKIQRTERGDSAVYLCASSSGLAGVGELFFGEGSRLTVL.

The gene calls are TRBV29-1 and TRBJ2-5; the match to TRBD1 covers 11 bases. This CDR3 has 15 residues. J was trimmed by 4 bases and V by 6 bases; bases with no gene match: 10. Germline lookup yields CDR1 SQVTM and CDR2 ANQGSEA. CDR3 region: CSVDLGQGGGETQYF. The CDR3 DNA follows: TGCAGCGTCGACCTGGGACAGGGGGGCGGAGAGACCCAGTACTTC.